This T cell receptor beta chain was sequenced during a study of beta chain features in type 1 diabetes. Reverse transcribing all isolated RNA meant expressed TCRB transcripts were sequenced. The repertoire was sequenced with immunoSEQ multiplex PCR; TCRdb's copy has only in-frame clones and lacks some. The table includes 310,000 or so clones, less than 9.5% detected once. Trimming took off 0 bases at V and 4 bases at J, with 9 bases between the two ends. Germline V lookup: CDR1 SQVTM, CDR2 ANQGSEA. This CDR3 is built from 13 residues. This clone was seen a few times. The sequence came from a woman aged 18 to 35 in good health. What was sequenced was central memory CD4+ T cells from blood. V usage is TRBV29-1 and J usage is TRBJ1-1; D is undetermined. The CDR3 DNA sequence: TGCAGCGTTGAAGAAGGTTGGGGCACTGAAGCTTTCTTT. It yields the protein CSVEEGWGTEAFF. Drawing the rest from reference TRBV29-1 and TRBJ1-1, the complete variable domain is SAVISQKPSRDICQRGTSLTIQCQVDSQVTMMFWYRQQPGQSLTLIATANQGSEATYESGFVIDKFPISRPNLTFSTLTVSNMSPEDSSIYLCSVEEGWGTEAFFGQGTRLTVV.